This TCR beta chain appears in the sequencing data of a study of cytomegalovirus exposure and HLA in healthy donors (dated by TCRdb to 2016 to 2017). Background on the whole study: In an earlier analysis of about 560 of the donors, approximately 300 Gb of sequence data and 90 million to 120 million unique TCR beta sequences from roughly 200 million T cells were reported. Along with the roughly 670-subject first cohort, a separate validation cohort of over 90 different subjects was used. The study profiled the T cell repertoires of more than 500 subjects by immunosequencing and related them to cytomegalovirus serostatus. An earlier analysis of around 580 of the donors used high-throughput TCR beta sequencing to judge whether each TCR beta V gene segment behaved as functional or pseudogenic. Typing coverage varied by locus: 629-630 donors for A, B, C, DRB1 and DQB1; roughly 500 for DQA1; more than 600 for DPA1; some 470 for DPB1. Donor age, sex, ethnicity and CMV serostatus were compiled together with the repertoire data. Rather than drawing on any new phenotypic data, the later analysis identified candidate immune exposures from TCR beta sequences and the way those sequences occurred across donors. On average, 235,054 unique TCR beta nucleotide sequences were sequenced per donor among several hundred genotyped donors of the cohort, with 15% to 20% of those sequences being non-productive. To predict cytomegalovirus infection status, the study combined high-throughput TCR immunosequencing, statistical association of individual TCRs with disease status, and machine learning. A later genetic analysis used genome-wide SNP genotypes for about 60% of the 666 donors, treating that subset as a discovery cohort. Of the 300 to 500 genotyped donors, roughly 80% were placed in the genetic ancestry cluster associated with self-reported Caucasian donors. Both class I and class II loci were covered by HLA typing, at four-digit resolution. An early release covering over 500 HLA-typed donors comprised about 300 gigabases of sequencing data and roughly 85 million unique TCR sequences. Four to six DR-DQ haplotypes were handled as single units for association and clustering because linkage in the cohort was strong. A later analysis re-analyzed previously published TCR beta repertoires from roughly 600 donors and added high-resolution HLA genotyping to study TCR occurrence patterns. The study aimed to test whether signatures of past pathogen exposure could be identified by cataloging public T cell receptors. Every repertoire in the discovery cohort had been generated on one and the same sequencing platform. The full study reports these points: In a later analysis, HLA-associated TCR beta chains showed more clonal expansion and lower generation probabilities than non-associated chains that were equally common. In vitro tests confirmed that a few of the cytomegalovirus-associated TCR beta chains recognize cytomegalovirus antigens. For the cohort, immune exposure information was limited to CMV serostatus. At a false discovery rate of 0.05, a later analysis linked around 17,000 TCR beta sequences to specific HLA alleles. A later analysis reported that several top co-occurrence clusters appeared linked to parvovirus B19, influenza, CMV and Epstein-Barr virus. Correlated functional status among segregating V segments might be attributable to linkage disequilibrium, but an unknown experimental factor could not be ruled out. A later genetic analysis associated a missense DCLRE1C variant with V-gene and J-gene trimming of TCR beta chains, and an independent cohort replicated the association. A later genetic analysis reported fewer N-insertions in productive TCRs among donors in an Asian-associated ancestry cluster than the roughly 700-donor mean. While some public TCRs were present in many individuals, most TCR sequences turned up only very rarely across donors. A cluster of highly shared sequence variants was judged likely to represent a technical artifact of the sequencing pipeline. In a later analysis, TCR association rates were found to vary across HLA loci, with the most associated TCRs seen for DRB1 alleles and the fewest for HLA-C alleles. A further reported finding was that TCR beta sequences accurately predicted the HLA-A and HLA-B alleles for most subjects in the first cohort. Some IMGT-functional V segments, including TRBV6-2 and TRBV6-3, could not be told apart with the 87-base-pair reads, so those segments were excluded. A total of 150 to 200 TCR beta chains were listed by the study as associated with cytomegalovirus. It was suggested by the authors that the approach could potentially be generalized to other disease states and immunological phenotypes. Because counts were too low, seventeen rarely observed V segments, including chromosome 9 orphons, were left out of the earlier analysis of about 620 of the donors. When HLA alleles, especially DR and DQ, strongly co-occurred, TCR associations were difficult to assign to individual alleles. In a later analysis, most CMV-associated TCR beta chains were found to appear HLA-restricted, with HLA associations seemingly driven largely by CMV exposure. The cohort was sequenced for TCR beta chains only, and without alpha or paired-chain data the features that could be detected were limited. Roughly uniform sequencing depth across donors was assumed in presence/absence analyses, although this assumption may not hold. An earlier analysis of approximately 540 of the donors showed that most TCR beta V segments appeared in productive rearrangements either about 87% or about 30% of the time, which broadly matched IMGT annotations. Because some donors lacked HLA typing at each locus, the association tests relied only on the typed subset. The classifier was reported to diagnose cytomegalovirus status with high specificity and sensitivity in both the original cohort and the validation cohort.

Libraries came from the immunoSEQ multiplex PCR assay. A mixture of 60 forward primers for TCR Vbeta segments and 13 reverse primers for TCR Jbeta segments was used in the multiplex PCR. A multiplex PCR assay on genomic DNA amplified the CDR3 region of rearranged TCR beta genes. Amplified TCR beta libraries were sequenced as 87-base-pair reads on the Illumina HiSeq System. Per the authors' processing: A later analysis counted tens of millions of unique TCR beta chains across the roughly 700 repertoires, and roughly 10 million of these chains were shared by at least two donors. To remove PCR and sequencing errors, raw reads were error-corrected and collapsed into unique sequences using a nearest-neighbor algorithm that merged closely related sequences. V, D and J gene segments were assigned by aligning CDR3 sequences to IMGT reference sequences. For a sequence to be retained, a match of at least six nucleotides to both a V gene segment and a J gene segment was required. A rearrangement counted as productive if the CDR3 had no stop codons and remained in frame with V and J, and every other rearrangement counted as non-productive. Following IMGT convention, CDR3 was defined as the stretch from the second conserved V-encoded cysteine up to the conserved J-encoded phenylalanine. In an earlier analysis of more than 550 of the donors, sequences lacking an unambiguous match to a single V gene segment were excluded. An earlier analysis of roughly 590 of the donors called V segments functional above 56.7% productive rearrangements and segregating when the between-donor standard deviation exceeded 5%. A statistical classification framework was built to diagnose cytomegalovirus status from the catalog of TCR beta chain sequences. In a later analysis, V and J genes were assigned by comparing TCR nucleotide sequences against IMGT/GENE-DB human TR gene sequences. In a later analysis, CDR3 sequences and most-parsimonious VDJ recombination scenarios were assigned using the TCRdist pipeline. In a later analysis, each TCR beta chain was defined by its CDR3 amino acid sequence together with its V-gene family, and reads without a unique V-gene family were excluded. To address suspected cross-contamination and a sequencing artifact, a later analysis removed a few hundred highly shared, low-generation-probability nucleotide sequences. For each public chain, a later analysis derived a clonal expansion index from normalized ranks of inferred template counts within each repertoire. In a later analysis, generation probabilities were computed using a VDJ recombination model fitted to out-of-frame rearrangements, and the results were checked against IGoR. Hypergeometric tests were used in a later analysis to score TCR-TCR, TCR-HLA and TCR-CMV co-occurrence, with a repertoire-size bias correction applied to the TCR pairs. To estimate false discovery rates, a later analysis permuted the HLA or CMV assignments 20 times. A later analysis grouped co-occurring TCRs with DBSCAN, adding TCRdist sequence similarity when clustering within HLA-allele-positive subsets. Repertoires with fewer than 30,000 or more than 120,000 public chains, plus five repertoires with anomalous nucleotide sharing, were excluded from co-occurrence clustering. This immuneACCESS table, as held by TCRdb, lists in-frame sequences with V and J called but not all clones. Of the missing ones, under half trace to an unresolved V gene in checked studies; the others have no known cause. D and trimming come from the DNA, and the V and J calls and clone size come from that table. Counted in this sample were around 150,000 clones; 85% of them appeared once. Roughly 2.2% of the sample rests with the top ten.

The cohort was made up of 666 healthy bone marrow donors. Cohort members were all nominally healthy when sampled, although unrecorded immune exposures were likely present. The donor tested CMV seropositive, placing the donor among the 250 to 350 seropositive members of the cohort. Each donor provided a peripheral blood sample, and peripheral blood mononuclear cells were used for TCR beta sequencing. The Qiagen DNeasy Blood Extraction Kit was used to extract genomic DNA from the blood cell samples. The CDR3 runs 14 amino acids, cysteine and phenylalanine included. Of the read, only the CDR3 DNA is kept; its 42 bases are in frame from base 1. At the junction V is shortened by 4 bases and J by 1 base; bases outside the gene matches: 0. The germline V gene (reference sequence) specifies MNHNY as CDR1 and SVGAGI as CDR2. Remarks on this clone: Its antigen is still unknown. The sample holds no much larger clone one base away, and base qualities are not on file.

The clonotype originates from a man aged 18 to 29 in good health and CMV-seropositive. The sequence is built from TRBV6-6 and TRBJ1-1; TRBD1 matches 10 bases in the middle. Sequencing used PBMCs. The nucleotides are TGTGCCAGCAGTTGGACAGGGGGGAACACTGAAGCTTTCTTT. This gives the protein CASSWTGGNTEAFF.